This entry lists 32 T cell receptor beta chains sequenced from one sample in a study of cytomegalovirus exposure and HLA in healthy donors. A multiplex PCR was run with 60 Vbeta primers and 13 Jbeta primers. The assay was immunoSEQ multiplex PCR, and TCRdb's table has in-frame clones only and misses some. The data contain 200,000 to 250,000 clones, about 80% of them singletons. The source material was PBMCs. All receptors come from a man aged 18 to 29 in good health and CMV-seronegative.

The V and J genes are TRBV7-6 and TRBJ1-6, with a possible D match to TRBD1 (5 bases). Germline lookup yields CDR1 SGHVS and CDR2 FNYEAQ. V shed 2 bases and J shed 7 bases, with 9 bases lying between them. The length of the CDR3 is 14 residues. CDR3 bases: TGTGCCAGCAGCTTATCCCAGGGAAATTCACCCCTCCACTTT. As protein: CASSLSQGNSPLHF.

About this clone: An end of the junction does not agree with germline; a read error may underlie this. This rearrangement joins TRBV7-9 to TRBJ2-3; 8 bases fit TRBD2. Germline CDR1 SEHNR, CDR2 FQNEAQ (reference sequence). The length of the CDR3 is 16 residues. CDR3 amino acids: CSSSPPGGGSTDTQYF. The CDR3 DNA follows: TGTTCCAGCAGCCCGCCCGGGGGGGGCAGCACAGATACGCAGTATTTT. The whole variable domain, remainder taken from reference TRBV7-9 and TRBJ2-3, is DTGVSQNPRHKITKRGQNVTFRCDPISEHNRLYWYRQTLGQGPEFLTYFQNEAQLEKSRLLSDRFSAERPKGSFSTLEIQRTEQGDSAMYLCSSSPPGGGSTDTQYFGPGTRLTVL.

The chain recombines TRBV9 with TRBJ1-2; 9 nucleotides align to TRBD1. The CDR3 covers 17 residues. Germline loops: CDR1 SGDLS, CDR2 YYNGEE. J was trimmed by 8 bases and V by 0 bases; bases with no gene match: 14. The CDR3 reads CASSVVLGTGFLRGYTF. The CDR3, as DNA: TGTGCCAGCAGCGTAGTTTTGGGGACAGGGTTCCTTCGGGGCTACACCTTC.

V and J are TRBV19 and TRBJ2-6, with a tentative D call TRBD2 (6 bases). Germline V gives CDR1 LNHDA, CDR2 SQIVND (reference sequence). The CDR3 has 14 amino acids. Trimming removed 5 bases from V and 4 bases from J, with 9 bases in between. Written as DNA, the CDR3 is TGTGCCAGTAGTGGACTAACAGGGGCCAACGTCCTGACTTTC. Its translation: CASSGLTGANVLTF.

The chain is built from TRBV5-1 and TRBJ1-1; TRBD1 agrees at 8 bases. The CDR3 consists of 13 residues. Germline V gene lookup returns CDR1 SGHRS and CDR2 YFSETQ. J was trimmed by 3 bases and V by 2 bases; bases with no gene match: 0. CDR3 bases: TGCGCCAGCAGCTTACAGGGGGACACTGAAGCTTTCTTT. Protein: CASSLQGDTEAFF.

V is TRBV5-1 and J is TRBJ1-2, with 7 bases matching TRBD1. The V gene end was trimmed by 3 bases and the J gene end by 0 bases; junction bases not matched to a gene: 8. Looked up from germline, CDR1 is SGHRS and CDR2 is YFSETQ. CDR3 length: 16 amino acids. This CDR3 is CASSSGQVTANYGYTF. The CDR3 nucleotides read TGCGCCAGCAGCTCCGGACAGGTGACCGCTAACTATGGCTACACCTTC. Full variable domain (rest looked up from reference TRBV5-1 and TRBJ1-2): KAGVTQTPRYLIKTRGQQVTLSCSPISGHRSVSWYQQTPGQGLQFLFEYFSETQRNKGNFPGRFSGRQFSNSRSEMNVSTLELGDSALYLCASSSGQVTANYGYTFGSGTRLTVV.

The rearrangement uses TRBV10-3 and TRBJ1-2, with D unresolved. V dropped 5 bases and J dropped 3 bases, with 16 bases sitting between them. The germline gives CDR1 ENHRY, CDR2 SYGVKD. CDR3 length equals 15 residues. The DNA of the CDR3 is TGTGCCATCAGTCTCCGAGCCCGGGGAGACTATGGCTACACCTTC. This translates into CAISLRARGDYGYTF.

This clone was picked up a small number of times. V is TRBV7-2 and J is TRBJ2-7, with a possible D match to TRBD1 (5 bases). This CDR3 has 15 residues. Germline V gene data show CDR1 as SGHTA and CDR2 as FQGNSA. Between the trimmed V and J ends, which lost 3 bases and 2 bases, there was a span of 14 bases. The CDR3 nucleotides read TGTGCCAGCAGCTTGGGGCAGGGTTTAGCCTACGAGCAGTACTTC. Its protein product is CASSLGQGLAYEQYF.

The CDR3 DNA is TGTGCCTGTACAGGTTCCGGGGAGCTGTTTTTT. Amino acid sequence: CACTGSGELFF. V and J are TRBV30 and TRBJ2-2; tentative D call: TRBD1 (5 bases). Trimming took off 6 bases at V and 6 bases at J, with 8 bases between the two ends. In germline, CDR1 is GTSNPN, CDR2 SVGIG (reference sequence). The CDR3 consists of 11 residues.

The chain employs TRBV5-1 and TRBJ2-1, with a weak D call TRBD2 (5 bases). CDR1 and CDR2 from the germline V gene are SGHRS and YFSETQ. This CDR3 region has 15 residues. Between the trimmed V and J ends, which lost 0 bases and 2 bases, there was a span of 9 bases. CDR3 bases: TGCGCCAGCAGCTTGGCGCTAGCCACCTACAATGAGCAGTTCTTC. Amino acids: CASSLALATYNEQFF.

V and J are TRBV5-8 and TRBJ2-7; TRBD2 is a possible D gene (6 bases). CDR1 SGHTS and CDR2 YDEGEE come from the germline V gene. This CDR3 is 12 amino acids long. V was pared by 1 base and J by 6 bases, with 8 bases between. The CDR3 protein is CASSLSGSEQYF. For the CDR3, the DNA is TGTGCCAGCAGCTTGTCCGGGAGCGAGCAGTACTTC.

This clone occurred once. The chain carries TRBV20-1 and TRBJ1-1; the match to TRBD1 covers 7 bases. V lost 3 bases, J lost 10 bases, and 5 bases stayed unmatched. Germline assignment: CDR1 DFQATT and CDR2 SNEGSKA (reference sequence). The CDR3 has 11 residues. The CDR3 DNA reads as TGCAGTGCTAGTTGGTCAGGGGGAGCTTTCTTT. The encoded protein is CSASWSGGAFF.

The CDR3 reads CASSQGLAGGGEQFF. The CDR3 nucleotides read TGTGCCAGCAGCCAGGGACTAGCGGGAGGTGGGGAGCAGTTCTTC. The chain combines TRBV7-9 with TRBJ2-1; 15 bases are shared with TRBD2. The CDR3 consists of 15 residues. CDR1 and CDR2 (germline): SEHNR, FQNEAQ (reference sequence). V lost 5 bases to trimming and J lost 10 bases; unmatched junction nucleotides: 6.

This clone appeared a few times. J is TRBJ2-3 and V is TRBV19; 7 nucleotides align to TRBD2. V lost 6 bases to trimming and J lost 1 base; unmatched junction nucleotides: 13. This CDR3 comprises 17 residues. Germline CDR1 reads LNHDA; CDR2 reads SQIVND (reference sequence). The CDR3, as DNA: TGTGCCAGTAGGACCTCGTTCGCGGGAGTAGGCACAGATACGCAGTATTTT. This encodes CASRTSFAGVGTDTQYF.

The chain links TRBV19 to TRBJ2-1, with D possibly matching TRBD2 (5 bases). CDR3 length: 14 amino acids. V was cut by 10 bases and J by 2 bases, with 15 bases left in between. Germline CDR1 LNHDA, CDR2 SQIVND (reference sequence). Here the CDR3 reads CATKFEGTYNEQFF. The CDR3 bases are TGTGCCACAAAGTTCGAGGGAACCTACAATGAGCAGTTCTTC.

The V call is TRBV5-6, the J call TRBJ2-2, with D perhaps matching TRBD2 (6 bases). The CDR3 has 15 amino acids. Trimming pared 6 bases from V and 6 bases from J, leaving 18 bases between. The germline V gene encodes CDR1 SGHDT and CDR2 YYEEEE. CDR3 loop: CASTSGLTGAGELFF. The CDR3 coding sequence is TGTGCCAGCACCAGCGGACTAACGGGAGCCGGGGAGCTGTTTTTT.

The chain combines TRBV14 with TRBJ2-1; D is unclear. Germline values: CDR1 SGHDN, CDR2 FVKESK. This CDR3 has 17 residues. V lost 1 base and J 4 bases, leaving 17 bases between the germline ends. The CDR3 reads CASSQAKLNSLYNEQFF. In nucleotides, the CDR3 is TGTGCCAGCAGCCAAGCTAAGCTGAACTCTCTATACAATGAGCAGTTCTTC.

This clone ranks as medium-sized. V usage is TRBV25-1 and J usage is TRBJ2-5, with TRBD2 matching over 7 bases. The CDR3 runs 16 residues. Germline V gene sequence: CDR1 MGHDK, CDR2 SYGVNS. Unmatched junction bases numbered 15, after V lost 7 bases and J lost 4 bases. Written as DNA, the CDR3 is TGTGCCAGCACCCCAATCGTTGCGGGAGTTGGAGAGACCCAGTACTTC. This encodes CASTPIVAGVGETQYF.

The chain couples TRBV10-3 to TRBJ1-2; D unclear. CDR3 size: 15 residues. Trimming took off 6 bases at V and 4 bases at J, with 18 bases between the two ends. Germline CDR1 and CDR2: ENHRY and SYGVKD. The CDR3 nucleotides read TGTGCCATCAGGGGAGGGCAGGAAGTCGGCTATGGCTACACCTTC. Its translation is CAIRGGQEVGYGYTF.

Comments on this clone: This specimen includes other DNA sequences encoding the same CDR3. The rearrangement uses TRBV29-1 and TRBJ2-3; 8 nucleotides line up with TRBD1. Germline loops: CDR1 SQVTM, CDR2 ANQGSEA. The CDR3 is made up of 14 amino acids. With V trimmed by 1 base and J by 3 bases, 3 bases remained unmatched. Here the CDR3 DNA reads TGCAGCGTTGAAGGGCAGGGGGCGACAGATACGCAGTATTTT. This translates into CSVEGQGATDTQYF.

V and J are TRBV27 and TRBJ2-3, with a tentative D call TRBD2 (6 bases). CDR1 is MNHEY and CDR2 is SMNVEV in the germline V gene (reference sequence). The germline V and J ends were trimmed by 6 bases and 2 bases, with 12 bases remaining between them. The CDR3 runs to 14 residues. The CDR3 spells CASSQGLSTDTQYF. The DNA for the CDR3 is TGTGCCAGCAGCCAGGGACTTTCCACAGATACGCAGTATTTT.

The rearrangement uses TRBV5-1 and TRBJ2-1; TRBD2 matches 7 bases. After removal of 6 bases from V and 9 bases from J, the junction contained 12 bases not matched to a gene. The CDR3 contains 14 residues. The V gene's germline CDR1 is SGHRS and CDR2 YFSETQ. The CDR3 reads CASTPGRERGEQFF. Written as DNA, the CDR3 is TGCGCCAGCACGCCGGGGCGGGAGAGGGGTGAGCAGTTCTTC.

The table lists this clone with a few counts. The chain couples TRBV18 to TRBJ2-3; tentatively, D is TRBD2 (5 bases). Germline loops: CDR1 KGHSH, CDR2 LQKENI. Trimming removed 3 bases from V and 3 bases from J, with 10 bases in between. The CDR3 runs 14 residues. In DNA, the CDR3 is TGTGCCAGCTCACCCCCTTCGGGAACAGATACGCAGTATTTT. It is translated as CASSPPSGTDTQYF.

The J gene is TRBJ1-1, the V gene TRBV9, with TRBD1 matching 8 bases. The length of the CDR3 is 16 residues. The ends lost 3 bases at V and 0 bases at J; junction bases unmatched: 7. Germline CDR1 is SGDLS and CDR2 is YYNGEE. CDR3 sequence: CASSGGPGQVNTEAFF. CDR3 DNA sequence: TGTGCCAGCAGCGGAGGCCCGGGACAGGTGAACACTGAAGCTTTCTTT. Looking up the rest from reference TRBV9 and TRBJ1-1 gives the full variable domain: DSGVTQTPKHLITATGQRVTLRCSPRSGDLSVYWYQQSLDQGLQFLIQYYNGEERAKGNILERFSAQQFPDLHSELNLSSLELGDSALYFCASSGGPGQVNTEAFFGQGTRLTVV.

This clone was seen a handful of times. V is TRBV10-3 and J is TRBJ2-1; 7 positions match TRBD1. Germline loops: CDR1 ENHRY, CDR2 SYGVKD. There are 15 residues in the CDR3. After removal of 3 bases from V and 4 bases from J, the junction contained 6 bases not matched to a gene. In DNA, the CDR3 is TGTGCCATCAGTGAAGAGGGGGCTGGTTACAATGAGCAGTTCTTC. Its protein is CAISEEGAGYNEQFF.

V is TRBV4-2 and J is TRBJ2-7; TRBD2 matches at 9 bases. The CDR3 has 15 amino acids. With 0 bases clipped from V and 5 bases from J, the junction kept 5 bases outside the gene matches. CDR1 and CDR2 (germline): LGHNA, YNFKEQ. CDR3 region: CASSQEGLAFHEQYF. In nucleotides, the CDR3 is TGTGCCAGCAGCCAAGAGGGACTAGCTTTCCACGAGCAGTACTTC.

V gene TRBV29-1 combines with J gene TRBJ1-1; 8 bases align to TRBD1. The V segment lost 5 bases and the J segment 4 bases; nucleotides outside the gene matches: 6. The length of the CDR3 is 13 residues. Looked up from germline, CDR1 is SQVTM and CDR2 is ANQGSEA. The CDR3 here is CSVTPQGVTEAFF. The CDR3 DNA follows: TGCAGCGTTACACCACAGGGGGTCACTGAAGCTTTCTTT. Complete variable domain (other parts from reference TRBV29-1 and TRBJ1-1): SAVISQKPSRDICQRGTSLTIQCQVDSQVTMMFWYRQQPGQSLTLIATANQGSEATYESGFVIDKFPISRPNLTFSTLTVSNMSPEDSSIYLCSVTPQGVTEAFFGQGTRLTVV.

This clone has just a few counts. This chain joins TRBV6-1 and TRBJ1-2, with TRBD1 as a possible D gene (6 bases). Trimming shortened V by 0 bases and J by 6 bases, and 8 bases separated the two germline ends. Per germline, CDR1 MNHNS and CDR2 SASEGT. The CDR3 loop spans 13 amino acids. The CDR3 DNA reads as TGTGCCAGCAGTGAAGCCAGGGGAGATGGCTACACCTTC. Its protein is CASSEARGDGYTF.

V is TRBV7-9 and J is TRBJ2-7; 10 bases map to TRBD2. The CDR3 runs 19 residues. J gave up 0 bases and V 6 bases, and 17 bases lay outside the gene matches. Germline V gives CDR1 SEHNR, CDR2 FQNEAQ (reference sequence). CDR3 region: CASRTFDYKAGGSSYEQYF. The CDR3 region has the DNA TGTGCCAGCAGAACTTTCGATTACAAAGCGGGGGGGAGCTCCTACGAGCAGTACTTC.

The chain combines TRBV10-3 with TRBJ2-5; 7 bases are shared with TRBD2. Germline V gene data show CDR1 as ENHRY and CDR2 as SYGVKD. The CDR3 spans 16 residues. With 2 bases clipped from V and 1 base from J, the junction kept 7 bases outside the gene matches. CDR3 coding DNA: TGTGCCATCAGTGAGCCCCTCCTAGCGGCCCAAGAGACCCAGTACTTC. Its translation is CAISEPLLAAQETQYF.

The rearrangement uses TRBV9 and TRBJ1-5; D remains ambiguous. Germline V gene lookup returns CDR1 SGDLS and CDR2 YYNGEE. V was pared by 3 bases and J by 6 bases, with 13 bases between. The CDR3 loop spans 14 amino acids. The CDR3 region has the DNA TGTGCCAGCAGCGCCTTGGCAGGTATTCAGCCCCAGCATTTT. This gives the protein CASSALAGIQPQHF.

The genes are TRBV29-1 and TRBJ2-1; 12 positions match TRBD1. Germline V gives CDR1 SQVTM, CDR2 ANQGSEA. CDR3 size: 14 residues. The V segment lost 5 bases and the J segment 8 bases; nucleotides outside the gene matches: 7. The chain's CDR3 is CSVLTGTGGDEQFF. CDR3 nucleotide sequence: TGCAGCGTTCTCACGGGGACAGGGGGCGATGAGCAGTTCTTC.